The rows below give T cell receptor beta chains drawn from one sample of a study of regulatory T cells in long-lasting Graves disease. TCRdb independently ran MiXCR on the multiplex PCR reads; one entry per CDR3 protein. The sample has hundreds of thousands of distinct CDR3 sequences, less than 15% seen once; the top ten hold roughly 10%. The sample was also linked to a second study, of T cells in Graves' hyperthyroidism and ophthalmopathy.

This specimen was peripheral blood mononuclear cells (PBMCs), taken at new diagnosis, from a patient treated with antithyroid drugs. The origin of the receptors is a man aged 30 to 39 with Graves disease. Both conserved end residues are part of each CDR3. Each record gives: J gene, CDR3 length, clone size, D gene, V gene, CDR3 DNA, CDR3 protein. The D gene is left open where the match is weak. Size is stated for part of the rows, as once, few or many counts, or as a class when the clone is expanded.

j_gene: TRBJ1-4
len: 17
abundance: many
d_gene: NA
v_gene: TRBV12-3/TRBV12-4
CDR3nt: TGTGCCAGCAGTGCAACACCAGATAAGGGAGGTAATGAAAAACTGTTTTTT
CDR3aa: CASSATPDKGGNEKLFF

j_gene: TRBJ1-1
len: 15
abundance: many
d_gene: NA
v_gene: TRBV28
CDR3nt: TGTGCCAGCAGTTTAAGTACGGGGGCGCGAACTGAAGCTTTCTTT
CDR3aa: CASSLSTGARTEAFF

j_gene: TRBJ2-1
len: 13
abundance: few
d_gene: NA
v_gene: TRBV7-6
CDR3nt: TGTGCCAGCAGCAAATACAGGGTTAATGAGCAGTTCTTC
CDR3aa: CASSKYRVNEQFF

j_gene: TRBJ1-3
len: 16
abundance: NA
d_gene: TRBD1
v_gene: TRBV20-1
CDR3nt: TGCAGTGCTAGAGGGGAGCGACAGGGGAACGGAAACACCATATATTTT
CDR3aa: CSARGERQGNGNTIYF

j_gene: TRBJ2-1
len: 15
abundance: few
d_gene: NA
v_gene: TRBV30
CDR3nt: TGTGCCTGGAGTCCCAAATCCTGGCCTGACGATGAGCAGTTCTTC
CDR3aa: CAWSPKSWPDDEQFF

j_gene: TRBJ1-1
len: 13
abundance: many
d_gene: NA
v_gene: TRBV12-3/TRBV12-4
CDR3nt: TGTGCCAGCAGTGAAAGGGTGAACACTGAAGCTTTCTTT
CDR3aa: CASSERVNTEAFF

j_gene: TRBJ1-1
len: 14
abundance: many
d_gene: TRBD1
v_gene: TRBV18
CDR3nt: TGTGCCAGCAGCCCAGGGGGGTTGAACACTGAAGCTTTCTTT
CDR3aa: CASSPGGLNTEAFF

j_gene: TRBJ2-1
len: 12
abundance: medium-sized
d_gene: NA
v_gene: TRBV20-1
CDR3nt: TGCAGTGCTAGAGCCAGGGGGGATGAGCAGTTCTTC
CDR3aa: CSARARGDEQFF

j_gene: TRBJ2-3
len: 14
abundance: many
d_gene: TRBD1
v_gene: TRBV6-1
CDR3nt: TGTGCCAGCAGTGCTGGACAGGGGAAAGATACGCAGTATTTT
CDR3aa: CASSAGQGKDTQYF

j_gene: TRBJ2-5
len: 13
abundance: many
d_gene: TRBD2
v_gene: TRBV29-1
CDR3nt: TGCAGCGTTGAACTAGCGGGAGAAGAGACCCAGTACTTC
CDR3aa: CSVELAGEETQYF

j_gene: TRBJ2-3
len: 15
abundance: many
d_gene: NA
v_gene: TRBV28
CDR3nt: TGTGCCAGCAGTTTATACGGGGTTAGCACAGATACGCAGTATTTT
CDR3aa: CASSLYGVSTDTQYF

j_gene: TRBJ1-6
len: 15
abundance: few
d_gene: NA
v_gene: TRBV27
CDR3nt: TGTGCCAGCAGTTCTCGCCGAGTCTGGGACGGAGCCCTCCACTTT
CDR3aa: CASSSRRVWDGALHF

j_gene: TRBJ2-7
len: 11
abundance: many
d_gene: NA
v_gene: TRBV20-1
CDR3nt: TGCAGCCCCTGGGGCGGTGGCGAGCAGTACTTC
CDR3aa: CSPWGGGEQYF

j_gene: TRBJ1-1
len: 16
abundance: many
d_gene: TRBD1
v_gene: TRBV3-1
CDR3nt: TGTGCCAGCAGCTCACTCCCGGACAGGGGTGGAACTGAAGCTTTCTTT
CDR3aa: CASSSLPDRGGTEAFF

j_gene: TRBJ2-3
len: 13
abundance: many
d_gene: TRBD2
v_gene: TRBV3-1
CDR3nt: TGTGCCAGCAGCCAGGCAGCGGGAGGGGCGCAGTATTTT
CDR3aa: CASSQAAGGAQYF

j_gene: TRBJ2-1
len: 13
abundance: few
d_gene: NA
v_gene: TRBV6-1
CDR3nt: TGTGCCAGCAGCCCCGGGACCCCCAATGAGCAGTTCTTC
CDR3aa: CASSPGTPNEQFF

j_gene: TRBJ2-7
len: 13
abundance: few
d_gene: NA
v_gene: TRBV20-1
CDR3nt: TGCAGTGCCCGCCATGGCGGGATCTACGAGCAGTACTTC
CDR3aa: CSARHGGIYEQYF

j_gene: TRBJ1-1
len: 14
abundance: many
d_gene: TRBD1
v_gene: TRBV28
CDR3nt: TGCGCCAGCAGTTTCCCTCGGCAGGGGGCTGAAGCTTTCTTT
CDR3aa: CASSFPRQGAEAFF

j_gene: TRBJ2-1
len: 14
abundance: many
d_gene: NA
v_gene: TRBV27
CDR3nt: TGTGCCAGCAGTTTATCTAGGCAATACAATGAGCAGTTCTTC
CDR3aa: CASSLSRQYNEQFF

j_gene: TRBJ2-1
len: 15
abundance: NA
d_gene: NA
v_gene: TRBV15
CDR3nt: TGTGCCACCAGCAGCCCCAAAAGCTCCTACAATGAGCAGTTCTTC
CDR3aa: CATSSPKSSYNEQFF

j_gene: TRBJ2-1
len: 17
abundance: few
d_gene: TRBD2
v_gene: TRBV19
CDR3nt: TGTGCCAGTAGTATTGGTAGCGGGTTGAGCTCCTACAATGAGCAGTTCTTC
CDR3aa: CASSIGSGLSSYNEQFF

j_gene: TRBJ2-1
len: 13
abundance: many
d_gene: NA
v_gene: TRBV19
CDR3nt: TGTGCCAGTAGAACGCAGCCCGGGAATGAGCAGTTCTTC
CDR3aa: CASRTQPGNEQFF

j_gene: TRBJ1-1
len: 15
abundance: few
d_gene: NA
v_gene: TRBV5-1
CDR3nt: TGCGCCAGCAGCCCTAACAATCAGGTTGATACTGAAGCTTTCTTT
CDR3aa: CASSPNNQVDTEAFF

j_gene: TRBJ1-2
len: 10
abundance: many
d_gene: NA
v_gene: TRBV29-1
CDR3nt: TGCAGCGTTGGAAATGATGGCTACACCTTC
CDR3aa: CSVGNDGYTF

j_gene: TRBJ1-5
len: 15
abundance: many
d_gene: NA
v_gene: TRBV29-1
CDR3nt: TGCAGCGTTGCCCTAATACAAGGGCCGAATCAGCCCCAGCATTTT
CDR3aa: CSVALIQGPNQPQHF

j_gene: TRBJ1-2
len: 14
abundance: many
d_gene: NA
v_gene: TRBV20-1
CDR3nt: TGCAGTGCTAGAGATAAAGCAGTGGGCTATGGCTACACCTTC
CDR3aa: CSARDKAVGYGYTF

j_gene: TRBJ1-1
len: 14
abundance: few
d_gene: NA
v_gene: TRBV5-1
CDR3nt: TGCGCCAGCAGCTTTGGTGTGGGGAACACTGAAGCTTTCTTT
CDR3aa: CASSFGVGNTEAFF

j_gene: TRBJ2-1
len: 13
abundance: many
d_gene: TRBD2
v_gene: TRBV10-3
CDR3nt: TGTGCCAGCATGCTAGCGGGAGAGGTTGAGCAGTTCTTC
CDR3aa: CASMLAGEVEQFF

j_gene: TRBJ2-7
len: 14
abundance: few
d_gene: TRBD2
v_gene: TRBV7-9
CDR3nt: TGTGCCAGCAGCTCAGCGGGAGGTGCCTACGAGCAGTACTTC
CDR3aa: CASSSAGGAYEQYF

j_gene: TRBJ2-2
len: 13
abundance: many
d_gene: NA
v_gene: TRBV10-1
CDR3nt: TGCGCCAGCAGTGTCTTACAAACCGGGGAGCTGTTTTTT
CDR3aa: CASSVLQTGELFF

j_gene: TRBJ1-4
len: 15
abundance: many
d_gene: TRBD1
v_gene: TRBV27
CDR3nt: TGTGCCAGCAGTTCGGAGGGGGCAGGGGGAGAAAAACTGTTTTTT
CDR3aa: CASSSEGAGGEKLFF

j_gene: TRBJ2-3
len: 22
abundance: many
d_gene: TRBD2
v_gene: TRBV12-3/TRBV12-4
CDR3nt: TGTGCCAGCAGTTTGACCCTAGGGGCGGGACTAGCGGGAGGCCAAAGTACAGATACGCAGTATTTT
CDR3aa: CASSLTLGAGLAGGQSTDTQYF

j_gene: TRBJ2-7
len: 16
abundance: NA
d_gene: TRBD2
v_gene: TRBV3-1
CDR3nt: TGTGCCAGCAGCCACCTTGGACTAGCGTACGGATACGAGCAGTACTTC
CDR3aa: CASSHLGLAYGYEQYF

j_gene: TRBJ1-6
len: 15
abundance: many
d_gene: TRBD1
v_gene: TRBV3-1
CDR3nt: TGTGCCAGCAGTGGCCCCAGGGGGCATAATTCACCCCTCCACTTT
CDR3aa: CASSGPRGHNSPLHF

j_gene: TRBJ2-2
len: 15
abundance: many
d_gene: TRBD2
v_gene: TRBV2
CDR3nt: TGTGCCACCTCCCCCGGGACTAGGAACACCGGGGAGCTGTTTTTT
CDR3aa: CATSPGTRNTGELFF

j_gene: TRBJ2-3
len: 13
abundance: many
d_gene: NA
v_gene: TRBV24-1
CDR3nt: TGTGCCACCGGCCGGCCTAGCACAGATACGCAGTATTTT
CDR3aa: CATGRPSTDTQYF

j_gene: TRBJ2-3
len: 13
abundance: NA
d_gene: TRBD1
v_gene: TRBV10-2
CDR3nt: TGCGCCACCTCGGGACAGTTCACAGATACGCAGTATTTT
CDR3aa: CATSGQFTDTQYF

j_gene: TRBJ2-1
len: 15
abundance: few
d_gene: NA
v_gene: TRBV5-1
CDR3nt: TGCGCCAGCAACCCCCGGGGAGTGGATGTCAATGGGCAGTTCTTC
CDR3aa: CASNPRGVDVNGQFF

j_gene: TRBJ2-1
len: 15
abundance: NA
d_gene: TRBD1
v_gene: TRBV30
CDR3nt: TGTGCCTGGAGTCCCTCCAGGGGGCCCTACAATGAGCAGTTCTTC
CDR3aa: CAWSPSRGPYNEQFF

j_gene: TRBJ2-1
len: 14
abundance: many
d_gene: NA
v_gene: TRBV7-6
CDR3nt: TGTGCCAGTTCGACCTGGAGCTCCTACAATGAGCAGTTCTTC
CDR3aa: CASSTWSSYNEQFF

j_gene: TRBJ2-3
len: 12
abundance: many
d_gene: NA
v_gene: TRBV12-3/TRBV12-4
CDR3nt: TGTGCCAGCAGCCGCGAGACAGATACGCAGTATTTT
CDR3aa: CASSRETDTQYF

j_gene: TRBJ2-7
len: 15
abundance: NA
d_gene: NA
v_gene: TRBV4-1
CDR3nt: TGCGCCAGCAGCCATTCCGCGGGACCCCTTTACGAGCAGTACTTC
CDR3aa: CASSHSAGPLYEQYF

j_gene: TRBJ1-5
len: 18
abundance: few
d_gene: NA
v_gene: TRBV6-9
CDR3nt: TGCGCCAGCAGTCCGGGACATGGGGGAGGAATCCAACGTCAGCCCCAGCATTTT
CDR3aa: CASSPGHGGGIQRQPQHF

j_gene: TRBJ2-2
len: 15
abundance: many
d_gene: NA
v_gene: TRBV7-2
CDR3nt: TGTGCCAGCAGCTTACTGGCCAGGAACACCGGGGAGCTGTTTTTT
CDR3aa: CASSLLARNTGELFF

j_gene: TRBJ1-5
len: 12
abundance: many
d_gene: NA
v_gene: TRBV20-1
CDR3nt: TGCAGTGCTAGTACCGTAAATCAGCCCCAGCATTTT
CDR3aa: CSASTVNQPQHF

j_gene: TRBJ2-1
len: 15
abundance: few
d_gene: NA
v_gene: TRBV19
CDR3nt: TGTGCCAGTAGTCCCTGGCAGGGTGGGAACAATGAGCAGTTCTTC
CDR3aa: CASSPWQGGNNEQFF

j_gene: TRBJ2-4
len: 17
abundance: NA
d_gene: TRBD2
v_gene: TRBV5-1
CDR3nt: TGCGCCAGCAGCCCCTCCGGTAGCGGGATACTCAAAAACATTCAGTACTTC
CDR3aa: CASSPSGSGILKNIQYF

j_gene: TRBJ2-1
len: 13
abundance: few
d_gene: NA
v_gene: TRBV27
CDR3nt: TGTGCCAGCGCTCCCCGGGAGTACAATGAGCAGTTCTTC
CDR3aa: CASAPREYNEQFF

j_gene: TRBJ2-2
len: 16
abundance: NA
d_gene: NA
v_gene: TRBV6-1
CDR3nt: TGTGCCAGCAGTGTCGTGGGGGCTTGGAACACCGGGGAGCTGTTTTTT
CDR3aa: CASSVVGAWNTGELFF

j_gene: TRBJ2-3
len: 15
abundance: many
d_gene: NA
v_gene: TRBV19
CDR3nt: TGTGCCAGTAGTACCCCTGGACAGATCCGAGATACGCAGTATTTT
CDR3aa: CASSTPGQIRDTQYF

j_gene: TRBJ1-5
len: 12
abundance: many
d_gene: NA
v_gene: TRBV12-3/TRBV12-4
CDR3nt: TGTGCCAGCAGTTTAGTAGTGGGGCCCCAGCATTTT
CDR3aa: CASSLVVGPQHF

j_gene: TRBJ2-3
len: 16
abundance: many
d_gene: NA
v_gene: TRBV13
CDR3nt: TGTGCCAGCAGCTTAGAGGCTAGTCAAAGCACAGATACGCAGTATTTT
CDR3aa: CASSLEASQSTDTQYF

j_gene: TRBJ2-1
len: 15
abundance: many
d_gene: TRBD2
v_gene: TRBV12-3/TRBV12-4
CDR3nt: TGTGCCAGCAGAACCGGGACTAGCGGGTACAATGAGCAGTTCTTC
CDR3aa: CASRTGTSGYNEQFF